Presented here are 7 T cell receptor beta chains from one specimen sequenced in a study of regulatory T cells in long-lasting Graves disease. The authors built TCR beta libraries using iRepertoire HTBI primers and Arm-PCR of CDR3 regions. MiXCR, applied by TCRdb to the multiplex PCR reads, yields one record per CDR3 protein. The sample has fewer than 450,000 distinct CDR3 sequences, less than 25% seen once. Specified time point: persistent/refractory GD, antithyroid drugs over 5 years with positive TRAb. Isolated PBMC RNA provided the starting material for the TCR library. The sample was peripheral blood mononuclear cells (PBMCs), taken when the disease was refractory, from a patient treated with antithyroid drugs. The receptors here all came from a female donor with Graves disease.

This clonotype came up many times. The chain links TRBV10-3 to TRBJ1-1; tentative D call: TRBD1 (5 bases). The V end lost 0 bases, the J end lost 1 base, and 15 bases lay between the germline ends. This CDR3 region has 17 residues. CDR1 and CDR2 from the germline V gene are ENHRY and SYGVKD. CDR3 amino acids: CAISESARGASNTEAFF. As DNA, the CDR3 is TGTGCCATCAGTGAGTCGGCGAGGGGCGCATCGAACACTGAAGCTTTCTTT.

The V and J genes are TRBV13 and TRBJ2-1, with 9 bases fitting TRBD1. The CDR3 covers 15 residues. Trimming took 4 bases from V and 7 from J; bases not matched to a gene: 8. CDR1 is PRHDT, CDR2 FYEKMQ, per germline (reference sequence). The CDR3 bases are TGTGCCAGCAGCTCCCCGGACAGGGGTGGGAATGAGCAGTTCTTC. Protein product: CASSSPDRGGNEQFF.

This clonotype was observed a few times. The chain is built from TRBV5-1 and TRBJ1-5; D remains unclear. V gave up 10 bases and J gave up 0 bases, with 11 bases separating them. The CDR3 length is 13 residues. Germline V CDR1 and CDR2: SGHRS, YFSETQ. The CDR3 sequence is CAGFRNSNQPQHF. DNA of the CDR3: TGCGCCGGGTTCAGAAATAGCAATCAGCCCCAGCATTTT.

This clonotype has a handful of counts. The chain uses TRBV19 and TRBJ2-7; the match to TRBD1 covers 9 bases. Germline assignment: CDR1 LNHDA and CDR2 SQIVND (reference sequence). This CDR3 comprises 16 residues. Trimming cost V 6 bases and J 6 bases; bases outside gene matches: 15. DNA for the CDR3: TGTGCCAGTAGACGAACTCCGGGACAGGGTAGTCGCGAGCAGTACTTC. Its protein is CASRRTPGQGSREQYF.

This clonotype was counted ten times or more. In nucleotides, the CDR3 is TGTGCCAGCAGTTTATGGGGGAATGAAAAACTGTTTTTT. Amino acids: CASSLWGNEKLFF. The rearrangement uses TRBV28 and TRBJ1-4; D ambiguous. Trimming cost V 0 bases and J 5 bases, with 4 bases left between them. Germline loops: CDR1 MDHEN, CDR2 SYDVKM. CDR3 length equals 13 residues.

The rearrangement joins TRBV6-1 to TRBJ2-2; the D gene is possibly TRBD2 (5 bases). CDR1 and CDR2 from the germline V gene are MNHNS and SASEGT. The V end lost 8 bases, the J end lost 1 base, and 14 bases lay between the germline ends. CDR3 length: 15 amino acids. CDR3 protein: CASRSGKWNTGELFF. CDR3 DNA sequence: TGTGCCAGCCGCTCGGGGAAGTGGAACACCGGGGAGCTGTTTTTT.

A word on this clonotype: A read error may produce the germline difference seen at one junction end. CDR3 sequence (DNA): TGTGCTAGCAGCAATAGACTAGCGGGTGAGCAGTACTTC. Its protein product is CASSNRLAGEQYF. V usage is TRBV7-7 and J usage is TRBJ2-7, with 10 bases matching TRBD2. Germline values: CDR1 SSHAT, CDR2 FNYEAQ (reference sequence). This CDR3 comprises 13 residues.